This TCR beta chain was identified in a study of T cell responses to AZD1222 COVID-19 vaccine. Here immunoSEQ multiplex PCR was the method, and the copy in TCRdb shows in-frame clones only, minus some. Of approximately 50,000 clones detected, about 86% appear once; the ten largest clones hold 6.9%. Overall study results and limits: Nearly half of spike-specific TCRs reportedly go after variant regions that carry no mutations.

The sample holds one count of this clone. Antigen specificity is unknown. Germline values: CDR1 MNHEY, CDR2 SVGAGI. The CDR3 runs 15 residues. The J segment lost 9 bases and the V segment lost 7 bases, leaving 13 bases of the junction unmatched. Sequences were derived from peripheral blood, sampled 28 days after the second AZD1222 dose. The chain couples TRBV6-5 to TRBJ2-3, with 10 bases aligning to TRBD2. This clonotype was sampled from an adult who received the AZD1222 COVID-19 vaccine. CDR3 bases: TGTGCCAGCACCGAAGTCCTTTTAGCGGGAGGCACGCAGTATTTT. Translating gives CASTEVLLAGGTQYF.